This TCR beta chain stems from a study of OX40 agonist ivuxolimab in advanced cancers. Whole-study results and caveats: Circulating CD4+ and CD8+ T cells showed clonal expansion by week 6 at 0.1 to 3.0 mg/kg.

CDR1 and CDR2 (germline): GTSNPN, SVGIG (reference sequence). V shed 2 bases, J shed 2 bases, and the junction held 10 bases outside the gene matches. The CDR3 is made up of 16 amino acids. Concerning this clone: The antigen is not known.

Blood got drawn at baseline, again on cycle 4 day 1, and then on cycle 7 day 1. Measured with immunoSEQ multiplex PCR; TCRdb has only the in-frame clones, and not every one. The table lists under 70,000 clones, roughly nine tenths of them singletons, with 6.5% to 8.5% in the top ten. The V gene is TRBV30, the J gene TRBJ2-7, with 9 nucleotides matching TRBD2. This clonotype was sampled from an adult with an advanced solid tumor such as melanoma, head and neck, liver or kidney cancer. This specimen consisted of CD4+ or CD8+ T cells sorted from blood, obtained in a trial of the OX40 agonist ivuxolimab. The DNA of the CDR3 is TGTGCCTGGAGTCGGGGACTAGCTGCGGCCCCCTACGAGCAGTACTTC. This codes for CAWSRGLAAAPYEQYF. The whole variable domain, remainder taken from reference TRBV30 and TRBJ2-7, is SQTIHQWPATLVQPVGSPLSLECTVEGTSNPNLYWYRQAAGRGLQLLFYSVGIGQISSEVPQNLSASRPQDRQFILSSKKLLLSDSGFYLCAWSRGLAAAPYEQYFGPGTRLTVT.